This T cell receptor beta chain was sequenced in a study of T cells in Graves' hyperthyroidism and ophthalmopathy. General observations from the study: Blood also contained most expanded thyroid clonotypes above 0.001.

On this clonotype: Its matching antigen is unknown.

Amplification of TCR beta CDR3 regions was performed using RNA transcripts as template. The study used the HTBI primer set for a first-round RT-PCR of the TCR CDR3. In TCRdb, the multiplex PCR reads were re-called with MiXCR into one record per CDR3 protein. This table has approximately 700,000 distinct CDR3 sequences, 45% appearing once. A patient was excluded if there was uncontrolled infection, other autoimmune disease, pregnancy or lactation. Trimming took off 8 bases at V and 2 bases at J, with 12 bases between the two ends. This CDR3 spans 13 amino acids. The chain recombines TRBV12-3 or TRBV12-4 with TRBJ1-1, with D unclear. Sequencing input: peripheral blood or thyroid tissue (not recorded which). The clonotype was recovered from an adult man with Graves' disease, either hyperthyroidism or ophthalmopathy (not recorded which). CDR3 sequence (DNA): TGTGCCAGCGGAGACGGAGTCAACACTGAAGCTTTCTTT. It encodes CASGDGVNTEAFF.